A selection of T cell receptor beta chains follows, all from one sample in a study of T cell repertoires in cytomegalovirus infection. TCRdb called the reads again in MiXCR, with one record for every CDR3 protein. The table records approximately 700,000 distinct CDR3 sequences, less than 40% of them present only once. Sequencing was carried out using PBMCs. Source of these receptors: a human donor in good health (CMV status not recorded). Some clones in this sample may be carry-over from other donors' samples. CDR3s leave out the opening cysteine and the closing phenylalanine or tryptophan.

J: TRBJ2-6; V: TRBV12-3/TRBV12-4; CDR3: ASSRAGTGAPSGANVLT
J: TRBJ2-4; V: TRBV14; CDR3: ASSQGGQGFQY
J: TRBJ2-5; V: TRBV11-2; CDR3: ASSPGGGIGTQY
J: TRBJ1-2; V: TRBV4-1; CDR3: ASSPTDRVAGYT
J: TRBJ1-2; V: TRBV20-1; CDR3: SAVGSGYT
J: TRBJ1-5; V: TRBV14; CDR3: RRGGALNQPQP
J: TRBJ1-4; V: TRBV19; CDR3: ASRQGSDEKLF
J: TRBJ1-6; V: TRBV4-1; CDR3: ASSKDQSGVSPLH
J: TRBJ1-2; V: TRBV25-1; CDR3: ASSGADRGNYGYT
J: TRBJ2-3; V: TRBV7-7; CDR3: ASSLVSSDTQY
J: TRBJ1-1; V: TRBV7-8; CDR3: ASRLTGPNTEAF
J: TRBJ2-3; V: TRBV6-6; CDR3: ASSSGGRWIETDTQY
J: TRBJ2-2; V: TRBV19; CDR3: ASSSSTSRATGELF
J: TRBJ2-3; V: TRBV14; CDR3: ASSQTKVAPDTQY
J: TRBJ2-5; V: TRBV25-1; CDR3: ASSGPADNQETQY
J: TRBJ2-4; V: TRBV7-3; CDR3: ASSLGPAKNIQY
J: TRBJ2-7; V: TRBV5-1; CDR3: ASSLIDRVYEQY
J: TRBJ2-2; V: TRBV6-1; CDR3: SSSEKKNTGELF
J: TRBJ2-2; V: TRBV10-3; CDR3: AISEPYNPSGNTGELF
J: TRBJ2-7; V: TRBV27; CDR3: ASSIGTGNYEQD
J: TRBJ1-6; V: TRBV7-8; CDR3: ASSLMGAINSPLH
J: TRBJ2-1; V: TRBV5-6; CDR3: ASSFRQPSYNEQF
J: TRBJ2-1; V: TRBV24-1; CDR3: ATSVLAGGGFNEQF
J: TRBJ1-6; V: TRBV5-6; CDR3: ASSPSDRYNSPLH